This entry features one TCR beta chain sequence. Replicate PCRs for sorted subsets used 200 ng DNA; this equaled 33,000 or so T cell genomes. In the study's own analysis: ImmunoSEQ sequences covered only the junction and lacked quality scores; filtering therefore differed. Profiling relied on immunoSEQ multiplex PCR, and the TCRdb table lists in-frame clones only, not all of them. V, J and clone size are taken as reported in that table, and D and trimming were inferred from the DNA itself. This sample carries 1 million to 1.2 million clones, 70% to 80% of them seen once, and the ten largest clones take 0.89%. The CDR3 is 14 residues long. Germline loops: CDR1 SSHAT, CDR2 FNYEAQ (reference sequence). Trimming shortened V by 3 bases and J by 3 bases, and 9 bases separated the two germline ends. This specimen belongs to a study of shared clonotypes between healthy human individuals. Each donor was a Caucasian adult residing in Nashville, Tennessee.

V and J are TRBV7-7 and TRBJ2-1; D gene uncertain. This TCR was recovered from a man aged 18 to 29 in good health. Some clones in this sample may be carry-over from other donors' samples. Specimen: memory CD4+ T cells from PBMCs. Specified subset: CD45RA-negative fraction. CDR3 nucleotides: TGTGCCAGCAGCTTCCTCGGCAGCTACAATGAGCAGTTCTTC. Translated, it gives CASSFLGSYNEQFF.